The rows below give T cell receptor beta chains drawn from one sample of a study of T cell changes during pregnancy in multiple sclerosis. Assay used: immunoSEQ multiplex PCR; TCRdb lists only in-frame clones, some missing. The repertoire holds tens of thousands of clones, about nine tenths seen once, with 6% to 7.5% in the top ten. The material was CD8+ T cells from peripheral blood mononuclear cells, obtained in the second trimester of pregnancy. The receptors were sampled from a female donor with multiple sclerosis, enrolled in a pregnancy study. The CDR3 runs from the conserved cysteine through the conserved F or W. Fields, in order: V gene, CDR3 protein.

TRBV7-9,CASSLIGQGLGETQYF
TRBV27,CASRMGGGPTYEQYF
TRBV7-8,CASSSLLEAFF
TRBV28,CASRTGYGTYGYTF
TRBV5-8,CASSMGLAGEETQYF
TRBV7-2,CASSETTGFSGNTIYF
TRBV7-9,CASSSDNVGQGRDTQYF
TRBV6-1,CASRVNRGFGEQFF
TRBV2,CASNQFRALQGMNTEAFF
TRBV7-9,CASSHGQGSSEAFF
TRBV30,CAWLGTSGESSYNEQFF
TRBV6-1,CASSATQGAGNSPLHF
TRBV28,CASSLLGGAGANVLTF
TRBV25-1,CASSEGQGISGELFF
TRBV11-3,CASSPKNSMSYEQYF
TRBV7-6,CASSALSTATEAFF
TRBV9,CASSDPGTGFTGNTIYF
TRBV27,CASSPRDSLRWHEQYF
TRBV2,CASSDLAEFYNEQFF
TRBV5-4,CASSSDFAADNEAFF
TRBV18,CASSEPGQGPETQYF
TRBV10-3,CAISESQGGGNEQFF
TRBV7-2,CASSFERGAYEQYF
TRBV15,CATNPGAGLAGQSYNEQFF
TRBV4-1,CASSQEYKDYGYTF
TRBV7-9,CAARPRTSNYNEQFF
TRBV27,CASSLALAGVLNEQFF
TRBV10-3,CAISDLSNEQFF
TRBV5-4,CASSLLAGGPYEQFF
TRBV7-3,CASSLTGGFAFF
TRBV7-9,CASSLPQIRQGGETQYF
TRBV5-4,CASSADRNMGETQYF
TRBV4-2,CASSQDFRVNTEAFF